This entry describes one T cell receptor beta chain. Its matching antigen is unknown. Via MiXCR, TCRdb re-called the RT-PCR reads, giving one row per CDR3 protein. The sample shows approximately 520,000 distinct CDR3 sequences, approximately 15% of them seen only once. The record originates from a study of response to subunit inactivated influenza vaccine. Study-wide points: Each seasonal flu vaccination may recruit only limited new T cells, authors suggested.

V was clipped by 6 bases and J by 2 bases, with 15 bases between them. This CDR3 spans 15 amino acids. The input for sequencing was CD4+ T cells sorted from PBMCs, taken approximately 25 months after vaccination. The V call is TRBV12-3 or TRBV12-4, the J call TRBJ2-3; the D gene could be TRBD1 or TRBD2 (5 bases each). The TCR comes from a man aged 50 to 75 who received an inactivated influenza vaccine. The CDR3 spells CASRRGASSTDTQYF. CDR3 nucleotides: TGTGCCAGCAGGAGGGGCGCCTCTTCCACAGATACGCAGTATTTT.